The present T cell receptor (beta chain) was sequenced within a study of T cells in Graves' hyperthyroidism and ophthalmopathy. What was amplified from RNA transcripts were TCR beta CDR3 regions. Researchers ran a first-round RT-PCR on the TCR CDR3 using the HTBI primer set. MiXCR, run by TCRdb on the multiplex PCR reads, gives a single entry per CDR3 protein. The top ten hold 20% to 25% of the sample, which has about 380,000 distinct CDR3 sequences, about 13% seen once. The CDR3 is 16 residues long. J was trimmed by 7 bases and V by 3 bases; bases with no gene match: 9. Germline CDR1 is MGHRA and CDR2 is YSYEKL.

This receptor was obtained from a man between 25 and 39 years old with Graves' hyperthyroidism that later progressed to Graves' ophthalmopathy. The chain links TRBV4-1 to TRBJ1-6; 7 bases map to TRBD1. The specimen sequenced was blood. The CDR3 is CASSQKPGQRNSPLHF. CDR3 in DNA: TGCGCCAGCAGCCAGAAGCCGGGACAGCGAAATTCACCCCTCCACTTT.